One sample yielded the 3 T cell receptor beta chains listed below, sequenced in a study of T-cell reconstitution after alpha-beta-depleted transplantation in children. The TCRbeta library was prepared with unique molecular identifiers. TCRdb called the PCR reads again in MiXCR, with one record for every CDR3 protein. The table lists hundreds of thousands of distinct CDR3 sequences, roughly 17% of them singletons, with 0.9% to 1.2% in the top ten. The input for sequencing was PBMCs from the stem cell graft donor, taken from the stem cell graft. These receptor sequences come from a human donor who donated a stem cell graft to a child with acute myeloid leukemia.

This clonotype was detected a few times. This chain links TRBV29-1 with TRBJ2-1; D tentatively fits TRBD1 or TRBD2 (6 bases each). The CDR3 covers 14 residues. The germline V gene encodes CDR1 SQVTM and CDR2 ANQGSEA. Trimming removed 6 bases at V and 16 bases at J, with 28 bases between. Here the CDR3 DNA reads TGCAGCGTCCCCTCAGGCCCCGGGGGCAGTGCGAGCTTCTTC. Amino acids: CSVPSGPGGSASFF.

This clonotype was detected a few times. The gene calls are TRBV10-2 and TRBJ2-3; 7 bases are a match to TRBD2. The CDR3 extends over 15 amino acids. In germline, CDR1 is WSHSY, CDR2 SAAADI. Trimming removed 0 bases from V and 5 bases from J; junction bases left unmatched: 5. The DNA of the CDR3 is TGCGCCAGCAGTGAGTCGCGACGGGGGGAAGATACGCAGTATTTT. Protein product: CASSESRRGEDTQYF.

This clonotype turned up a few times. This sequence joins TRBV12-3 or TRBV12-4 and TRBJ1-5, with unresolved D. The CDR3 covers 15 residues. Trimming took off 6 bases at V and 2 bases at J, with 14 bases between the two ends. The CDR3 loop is CASSLREGRNQPQHF. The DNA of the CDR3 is TGTGCCAGCAGCCTCCGAGAGGGCCGCAATCAGCCCCAGCATTTT.